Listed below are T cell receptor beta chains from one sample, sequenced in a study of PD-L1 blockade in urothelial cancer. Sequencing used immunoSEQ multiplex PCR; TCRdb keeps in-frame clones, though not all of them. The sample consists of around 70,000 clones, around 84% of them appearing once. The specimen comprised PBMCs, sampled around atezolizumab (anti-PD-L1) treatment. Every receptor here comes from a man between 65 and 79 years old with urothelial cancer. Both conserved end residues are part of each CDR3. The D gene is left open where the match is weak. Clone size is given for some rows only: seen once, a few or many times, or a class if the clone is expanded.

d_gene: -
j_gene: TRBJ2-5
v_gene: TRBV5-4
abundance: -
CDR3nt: TGTGCCAGCATCGCAGAGGGGGGGGGTGTATACTTC
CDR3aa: CASIAEGGGVYF

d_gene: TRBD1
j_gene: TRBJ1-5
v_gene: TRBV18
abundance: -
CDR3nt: TGTGCCAGCTCACCGGGACAGGGAAGTTCTCAGCCCCAGCATTTT
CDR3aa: CASSPGQGSSQPQHF

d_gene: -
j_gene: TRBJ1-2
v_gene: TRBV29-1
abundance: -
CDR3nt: TGCAGCGTTGGGACACAAGCTAACTATGGCTACACCTTC
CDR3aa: CSVGTQANYGYTF

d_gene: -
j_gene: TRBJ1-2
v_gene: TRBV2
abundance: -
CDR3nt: TGTGCCAGCAGTGAAATCGGGAGAAACTATGGCTACACCTTC
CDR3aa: CASSEIGRNYGYTF

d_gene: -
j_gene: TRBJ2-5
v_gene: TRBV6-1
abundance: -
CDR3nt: TGTGCCAGCAGACAGGGCCAAGAGACCCAGTACTTC
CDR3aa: CASRQGQETQYF

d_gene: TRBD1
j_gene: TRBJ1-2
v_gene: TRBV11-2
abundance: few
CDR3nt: TGTGCCAGCAGCTTACTGTCCGGGACAGGGGGCAGGGAGGGCTATGGCTACACCTTC
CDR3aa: CASSLLSGTGGREGYGYTF

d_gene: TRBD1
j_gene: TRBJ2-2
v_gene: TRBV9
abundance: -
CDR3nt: TGTGCCAGCAGCGTAGAAGGACAGGTTATCACCGGGGAGCTGTTTTTT
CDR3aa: CASSVEGQVITGELFF

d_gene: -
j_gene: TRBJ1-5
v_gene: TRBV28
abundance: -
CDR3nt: TGTGCCAGTACAGGGAGCAATCAGCCCCAGCATTTT
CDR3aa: CASTGSNQPQHF

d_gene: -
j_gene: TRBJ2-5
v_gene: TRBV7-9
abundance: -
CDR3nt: TGTGCCAGCAGCACACCCTTCGACAGTCCCGAAGAGACCCAGTACTTC
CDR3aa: CASSTPFDSPEETQYF

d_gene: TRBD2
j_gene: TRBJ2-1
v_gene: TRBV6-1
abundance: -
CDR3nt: TGTGCCAGCAGTGTTGGGACTAGCGGTGCGAGCTCCTACAATGAGCAGTTCTTC
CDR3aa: CASSVGTSGASSYNEQFF

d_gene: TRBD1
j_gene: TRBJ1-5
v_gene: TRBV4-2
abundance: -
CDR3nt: TGTGCCAGCAGCCGCGACAGGGTTGACAATCAGCCCCAGCATTTT
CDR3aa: CASSRDRVDNQPQHF

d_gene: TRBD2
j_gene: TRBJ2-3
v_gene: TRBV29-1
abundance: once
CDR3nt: TGCAGCGTTGGTGTACTAGCGTTCACAGATACGCAGTATTTT
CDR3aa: CSVGVLAFTDTQYF

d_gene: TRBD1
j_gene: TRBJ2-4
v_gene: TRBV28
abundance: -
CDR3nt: TGTGCCAGCAGTTTCCTTCCGGGACAGGGGAGAAACTTC
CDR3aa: CASSFLPGQGRNF

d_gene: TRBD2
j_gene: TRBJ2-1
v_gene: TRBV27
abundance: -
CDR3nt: TGTGCCAGCAGTGGACTAGCGGGATACAATGAGCAGTTCTTC
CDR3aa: CASSGLAGYNEQFF

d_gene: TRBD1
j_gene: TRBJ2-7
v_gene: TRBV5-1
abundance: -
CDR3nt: TGCGCCAGCAGCCGAATCACCGGGACAGATTACGAGCAGTACTTC
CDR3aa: CASSRITGTDYEQYF

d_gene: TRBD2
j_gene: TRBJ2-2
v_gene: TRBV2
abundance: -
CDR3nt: TGTGCCAGCAGTGAAGCGGGACTAGCTCTTGGCGGGGAGCTGTTTTTT
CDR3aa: CASSEAGLALGGELFF

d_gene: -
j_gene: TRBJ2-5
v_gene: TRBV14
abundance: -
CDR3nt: TGTGCCAGCAGCCCTAAACAGGGAAGGGTAGGAGAGACCCAGTACTTC
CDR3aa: CASSPKQGRVGETQYF

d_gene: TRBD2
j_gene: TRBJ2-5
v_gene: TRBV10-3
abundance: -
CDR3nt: TGTGCCATCAGTGAGTTATTGCCTAGCGGGAGTGGGAGTCAAGAGACCCAGTACTTC
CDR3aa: CAISELLPSGSGSQETQYF

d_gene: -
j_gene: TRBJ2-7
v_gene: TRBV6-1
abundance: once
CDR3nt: TGTGCCAGTGGGACTTCCCTACACTACGAGCAGTACTTC
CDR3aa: CASGTSLHYEQYF

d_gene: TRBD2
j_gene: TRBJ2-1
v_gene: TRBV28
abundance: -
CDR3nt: TGTGCCAGCAGCTTAGCGGGAGGGTTCGCCGATGAGCAGTTCTTC
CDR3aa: CASSLAGGFADEQFF

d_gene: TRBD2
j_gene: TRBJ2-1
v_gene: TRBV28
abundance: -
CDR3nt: TGTGCCAGCAGCCCCAGCGGGGGTCAATACAATGAGCAGTTCTTC
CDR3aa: CASSPSGGQYNEQFF

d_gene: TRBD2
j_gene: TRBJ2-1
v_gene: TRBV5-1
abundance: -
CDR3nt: TGCGCCAGCAGCGTCTCCGGGACTAGCGCGGGAAACGAGGCTGAGCAGTTCTTC
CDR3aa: CASSVSGTSAGNEAEQFF

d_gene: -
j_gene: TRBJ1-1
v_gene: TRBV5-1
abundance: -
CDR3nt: TGCGCCAGCAGCCATGGGGCGGAAACTGAAGCTTTCTTT
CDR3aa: CASSHGAETEAFF

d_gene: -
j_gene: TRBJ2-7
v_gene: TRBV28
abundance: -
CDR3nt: TGTGCCAGCAGAGCCGGGACACTCCCCTACGAGCAGTACTTC
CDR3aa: CASRAGTLPYEQYF

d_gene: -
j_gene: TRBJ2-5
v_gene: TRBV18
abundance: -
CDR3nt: TGTGCCAGCTCACCAGTTTTTCGGATGGGCGCAGAGACCCAGTACTTC
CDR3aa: CASSPVFRMGAETQYF

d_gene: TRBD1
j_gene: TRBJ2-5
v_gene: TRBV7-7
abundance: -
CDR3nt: TGTGCCAGCAGCTTAGAGAGACAGGGACAAGAGACCCAGTACTTC
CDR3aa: CASSLERQGQETQYF

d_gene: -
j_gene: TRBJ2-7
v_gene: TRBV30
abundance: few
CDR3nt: TGTGCCTGGACTAAAGGCGGCGAGCAGTACTTC
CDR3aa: CAWTKGGEQYF

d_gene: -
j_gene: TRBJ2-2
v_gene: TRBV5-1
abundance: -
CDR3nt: TGCGCCAGCAGCTTGGTCCATACAGGGAATCCCGGGGAGCTGTTTTTT
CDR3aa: CASSLVHTGNPGELFF

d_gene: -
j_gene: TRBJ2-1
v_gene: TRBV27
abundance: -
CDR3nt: TGTGCCAGCAGCCTCAAACTAGGGCCCCCCCTAGAGAGGTTCTTC
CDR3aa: CASSLKLGPPLERFF

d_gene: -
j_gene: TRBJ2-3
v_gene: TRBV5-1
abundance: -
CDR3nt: TGCGCCAGCAGCTGGGACTCTAGCACAGATACGCAGTATTTT
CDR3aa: CASSWDSSTDTQYF

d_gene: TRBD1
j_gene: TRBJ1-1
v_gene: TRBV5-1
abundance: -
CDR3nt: TGCGCCAGCAGCCGAGGACAGGGGGGTATGAACACTGAAGCTTTCTTT
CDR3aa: CASSRGQGGMNTEAFF

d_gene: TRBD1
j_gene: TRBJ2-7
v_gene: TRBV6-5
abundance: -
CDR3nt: TGTGCCAGCAGTTACACCGGGACAGGGGTTGCCGAGCAGTACTTC
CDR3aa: CASSYTGTGVAEQYF

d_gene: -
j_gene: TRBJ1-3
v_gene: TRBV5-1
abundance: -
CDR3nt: TGCGCCAGCAGCCAGACAGGAGGAAACACCATATATTTT
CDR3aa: CASSQTGGNTIYF

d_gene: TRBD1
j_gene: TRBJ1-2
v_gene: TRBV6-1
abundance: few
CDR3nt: TGTGCCAGCAGTGTGGGCCGACAGGGGTTCTATGGCTACACCTTC
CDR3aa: CASSVGRQGFYGYTF

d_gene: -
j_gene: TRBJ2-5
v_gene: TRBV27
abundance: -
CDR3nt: TGTGCCAGCAGTTTATTTACCCATGCAGGGGTCCAAGAGACCCAGTACTTC
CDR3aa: CASSLFTHAGVQETQYF

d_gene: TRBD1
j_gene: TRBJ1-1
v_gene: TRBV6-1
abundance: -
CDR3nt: TGTGCCAGCAGTTCCCAGCGGACAGGGAGGACTGAAGCTTTCTTT
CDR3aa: CASSSQRTGRTEAFF

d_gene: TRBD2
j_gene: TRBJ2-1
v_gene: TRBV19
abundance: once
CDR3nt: TGTGCCAGTAGAGCTAGCGGGAACTACAATGAGCAGTTCTTC
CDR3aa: CASRASGNYNEQFF

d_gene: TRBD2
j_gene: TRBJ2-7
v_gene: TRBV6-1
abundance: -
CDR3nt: TGTGCTACACCCTCTGGGACTAGCGGCTACGAGCAGTACTTC
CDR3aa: CATPSGTSGYEQYF

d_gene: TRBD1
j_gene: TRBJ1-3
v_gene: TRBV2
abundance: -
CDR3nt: TGTGCCAGCAGAGTCGGGACAGATCTTGGAAACACCATATATTTT
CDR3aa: CASRVGTDLGNTIYF

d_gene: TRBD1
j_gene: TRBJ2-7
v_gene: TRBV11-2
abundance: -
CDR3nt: TGTGCCAGCAGCAGACAGGGGCTTTCCTACGAGCAGTACTTC
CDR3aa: CASSRQGLSYEQYF

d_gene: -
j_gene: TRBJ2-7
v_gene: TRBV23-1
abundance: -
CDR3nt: TGCGCCAGCAGTCAACTTTACAGCGAGCAGTACTTC
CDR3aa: CASSQLYSEQYF

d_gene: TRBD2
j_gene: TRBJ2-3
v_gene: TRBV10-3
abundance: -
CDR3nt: TGTGCCATCGAGCGGGAGTCTAGAGATACGCAGTATTTT
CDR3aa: CAIERESRDTQYF

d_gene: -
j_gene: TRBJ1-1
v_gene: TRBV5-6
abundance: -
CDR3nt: TGTGCCAGCAGCGTTATTGGTAACGAGGCTTTCTTT
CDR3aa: CASSVIGNEAFF

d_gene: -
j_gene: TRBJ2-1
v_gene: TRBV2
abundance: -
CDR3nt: TGTGCCAGCCGTTCTGGGGGCCAGGCCTACAATGAGCAGTTCTTC
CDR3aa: CASRSGGQAYNEQFF

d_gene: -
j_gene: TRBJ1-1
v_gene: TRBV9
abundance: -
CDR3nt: TGTGCCAGCAGCGTAGAGGACCGGGGACTAAACACTGAAGCTTTCTTT
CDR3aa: CASSVEDRGLNTEAFF

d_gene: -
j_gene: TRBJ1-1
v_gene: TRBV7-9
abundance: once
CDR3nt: TGTGCCAGCAGCTTAGTAGCAGGGGTGAACACTGAAGCTTTCTTT
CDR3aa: CASSLVAGVNTEAFF

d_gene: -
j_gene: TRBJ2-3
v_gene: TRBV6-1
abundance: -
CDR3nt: TGTGCCAGCAGTGAAGAGAGAAACACAGATACGCAGTATTTT
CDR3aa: CASSEERNTDTQYF

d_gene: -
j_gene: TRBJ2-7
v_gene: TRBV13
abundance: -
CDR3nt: TGTGCCAGCAGCTTGAGAGGGGGTGTCTCCTACGAGCAGTACTTC
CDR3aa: CASSLRGGVSYEQYF

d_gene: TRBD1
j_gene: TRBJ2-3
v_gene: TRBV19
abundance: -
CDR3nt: TGTGCCAGTAGTATATTAGGCCGACAGGGCAAAGATACGCAGTATTTT
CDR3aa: CASSILGRQGKDTQYF

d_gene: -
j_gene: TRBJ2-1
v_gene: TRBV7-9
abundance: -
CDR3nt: TGTGCCAGCAGCCCCCACCTTACAGGCCGTATGTTCTTC
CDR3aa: CASSPHLTGRMFF

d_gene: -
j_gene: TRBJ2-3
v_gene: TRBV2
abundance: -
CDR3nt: TGTGCCAGCAGTGACGGTTCGGGAGTCAGCACAGATACGCAGTATTTT
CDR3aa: CASSDGSGVSTDTQYF

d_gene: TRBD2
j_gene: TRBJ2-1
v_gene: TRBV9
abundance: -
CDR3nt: TGTGCCAGCAGCGTATTAGCGGGAGGTCTGAATGAGCAGTTCTTC
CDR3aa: CASSVLAGGLNEQFF

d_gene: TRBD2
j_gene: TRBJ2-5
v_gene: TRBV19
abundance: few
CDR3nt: TGTGCCAGTAGTATGGGGGGAGGGTGGGGAACGGAGACCCAGTACTTC
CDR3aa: CASSMGGGWGTETQYF

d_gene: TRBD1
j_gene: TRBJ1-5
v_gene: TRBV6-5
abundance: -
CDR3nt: TGTGCCAGCAGGCAGACAGGGTTTGGTAATCAGCCCCAGCATTTT
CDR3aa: CASRQTGFGNQPQHF

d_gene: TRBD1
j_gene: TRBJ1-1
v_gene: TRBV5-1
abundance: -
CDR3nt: TGCGCCAGCAGCTTGGGGCGGGACAGACTGAACACTGAAGCTTTCTTT
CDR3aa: CASSLGRDRLNTEAFF

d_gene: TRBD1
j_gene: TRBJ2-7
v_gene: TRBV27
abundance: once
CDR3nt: TGTGCCAGCAGTTTATTCGGGACAGCCCCCTACGAGCAGTACTTC
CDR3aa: CASSLFGTAPYEQYF

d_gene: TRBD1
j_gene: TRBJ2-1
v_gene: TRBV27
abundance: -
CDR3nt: TGTGCCAGCAGTCGTGGGACAGGAGGCAATGAGCAGTTCTTC
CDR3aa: CASSRGTGGNEQFF